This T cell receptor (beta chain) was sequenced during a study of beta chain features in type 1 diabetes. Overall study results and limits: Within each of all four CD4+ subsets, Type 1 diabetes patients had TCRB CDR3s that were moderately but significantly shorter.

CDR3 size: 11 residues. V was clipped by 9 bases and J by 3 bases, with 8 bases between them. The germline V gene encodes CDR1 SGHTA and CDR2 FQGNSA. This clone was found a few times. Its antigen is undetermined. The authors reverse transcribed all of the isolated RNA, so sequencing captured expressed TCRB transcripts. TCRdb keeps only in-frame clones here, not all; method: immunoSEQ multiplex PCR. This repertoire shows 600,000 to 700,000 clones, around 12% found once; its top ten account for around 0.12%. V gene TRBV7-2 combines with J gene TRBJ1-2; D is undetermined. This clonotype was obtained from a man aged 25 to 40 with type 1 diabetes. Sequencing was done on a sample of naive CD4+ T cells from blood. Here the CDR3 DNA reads TGTGCCAGTACAGTTTACTATGGCTACACCTTC. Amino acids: CASTVYYGYTF.